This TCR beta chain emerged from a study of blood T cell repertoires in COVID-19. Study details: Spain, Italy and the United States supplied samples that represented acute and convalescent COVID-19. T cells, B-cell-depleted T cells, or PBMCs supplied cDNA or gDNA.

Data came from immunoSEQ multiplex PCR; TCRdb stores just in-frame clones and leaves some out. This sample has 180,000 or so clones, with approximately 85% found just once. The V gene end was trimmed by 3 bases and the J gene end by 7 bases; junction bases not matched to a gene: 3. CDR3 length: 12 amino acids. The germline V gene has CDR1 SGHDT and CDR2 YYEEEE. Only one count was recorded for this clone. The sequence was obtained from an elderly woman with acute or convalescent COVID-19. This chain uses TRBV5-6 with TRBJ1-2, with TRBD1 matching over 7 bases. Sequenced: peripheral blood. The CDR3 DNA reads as TGTGCCAGCAGCTCGGACAGGTTTGGCTACACCTTC. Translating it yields CASSSDRFGYTF. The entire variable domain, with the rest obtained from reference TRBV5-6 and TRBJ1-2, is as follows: DAGVTQSPTHLIKTRGQQVTLRCSPKSGHDTVSWYQQALGQGPQFIFQYYEEEERQRGNFPDRFSGHQFPNYSSELNVNALLLGDSALYLCASSSDRFGYTFGSGTRLTVV.